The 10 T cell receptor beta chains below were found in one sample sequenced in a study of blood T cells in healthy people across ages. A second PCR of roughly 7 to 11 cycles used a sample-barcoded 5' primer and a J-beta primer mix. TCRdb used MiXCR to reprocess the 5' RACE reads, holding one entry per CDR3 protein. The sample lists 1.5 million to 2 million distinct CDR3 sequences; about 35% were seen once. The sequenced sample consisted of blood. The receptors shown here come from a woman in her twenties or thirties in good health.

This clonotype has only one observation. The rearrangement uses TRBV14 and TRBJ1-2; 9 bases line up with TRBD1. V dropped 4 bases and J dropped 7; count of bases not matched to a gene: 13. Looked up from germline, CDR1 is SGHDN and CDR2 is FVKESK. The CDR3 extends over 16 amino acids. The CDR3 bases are TGTGCCAGCAGCCGAACTTGGGACAGGGCCAGGGGTGGCTACACCTTC. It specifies CASSRTWDRARGGYTF.

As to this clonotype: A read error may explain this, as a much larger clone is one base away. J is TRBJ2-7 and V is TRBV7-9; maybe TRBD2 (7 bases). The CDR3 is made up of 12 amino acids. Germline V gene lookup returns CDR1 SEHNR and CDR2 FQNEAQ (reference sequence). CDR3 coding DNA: TGTGTCAGCGAGGGAGGGGGGTACGAGCAGTACTTC. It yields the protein CVSEGGGYEQYF. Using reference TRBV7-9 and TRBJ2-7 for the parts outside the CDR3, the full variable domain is DTGVSQNPRHKITKRGQNVTFRCDPISEHNRLYWYRQTLGQGPEFLTYFQNEAQLEKSRLLSDRFSAERPKGSFSTLEIQRTEQGDSAMYLCVSEGGGYEQYFGPGTRLTVT.

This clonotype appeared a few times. The CDR3 DNA sequence: TGTGCCTGGAGGGGCAGGCGGGAGTGGTTCGGTTACGAGCAGTACTTC. It codes for CAWRGRREWFGYEQYF. The chain joins TRBV30 to TRBJ2-7, with 7 bases aligning to TRBD2. J was trimmed by 4 bases and V by 3 bases; bases with no gene match: 15. Germline assignment: CDR1 GTSNPN and CDR2 SVGIG (reference sequence). This CDR3 is 16 amino acids long.

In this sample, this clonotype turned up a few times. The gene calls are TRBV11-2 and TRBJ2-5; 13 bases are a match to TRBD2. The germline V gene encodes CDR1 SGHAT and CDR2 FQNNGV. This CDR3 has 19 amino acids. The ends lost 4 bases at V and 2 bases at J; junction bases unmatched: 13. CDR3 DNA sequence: TGTGCCAGCAGCTGGGGACTAGCGGGAATACGCGGACGGCAAGAGACCCAGTACTTC. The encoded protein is CASSWGLAGIRGRQETQYF.

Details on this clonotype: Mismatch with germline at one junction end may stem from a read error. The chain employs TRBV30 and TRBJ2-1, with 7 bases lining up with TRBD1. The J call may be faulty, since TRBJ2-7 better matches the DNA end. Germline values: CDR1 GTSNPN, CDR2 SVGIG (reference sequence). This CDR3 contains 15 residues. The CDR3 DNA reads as TGTGTCTGGAGTCCAGGGGGACCGGCTTACAATGAGCAGTACTTC. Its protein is CVWSPGGPAYNEQYF.

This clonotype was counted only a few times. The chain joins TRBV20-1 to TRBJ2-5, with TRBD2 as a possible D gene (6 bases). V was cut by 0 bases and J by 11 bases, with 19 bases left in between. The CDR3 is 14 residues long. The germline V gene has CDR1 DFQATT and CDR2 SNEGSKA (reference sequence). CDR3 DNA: TGCAGTGCTAGAGAGATCCAGCGGGCATGGGAGCAGTACTTC. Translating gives CSAREIQRAWEQYF.

The CDR3 nucleotides are TGTGCCAGCAGTGAAGCTTCCAGTTGGGTGTTTTTT. Translated: CASSEASSWVFF. The chain is built from TRBV2 and TRBJ2-2; no clear D. The CDR3 is made up of 12 amino acids. V lost 0 bases and J lost 15, with 11 bases in between. The germline CDR1 and CDR2 sequences are SNHLY and FYNNEI. Combining the CDR3 with reference TRBV2 and TRBJ2-2 gives the whole variable domain EPEVTQTPSHQVTQMGQEVILRCVPISNHLYFYWYRQILGQKVEFLVSFYNNEISEKSEIFDDQFSVERPDGSNFTLKIRSTKLEDSAMYFCASSEASSWVFFGEGSRLTVL.

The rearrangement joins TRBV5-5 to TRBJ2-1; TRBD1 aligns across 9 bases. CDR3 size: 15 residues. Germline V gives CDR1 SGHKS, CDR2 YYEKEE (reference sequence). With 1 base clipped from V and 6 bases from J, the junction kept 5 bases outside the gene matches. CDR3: CASSLTGTGRNEQFF. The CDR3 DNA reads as TGTGCCAGCAGCTTGACCGGGACAGGGCGCAATGAGCAGTTCTTC. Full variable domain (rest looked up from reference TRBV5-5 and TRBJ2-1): DAGVTQSPTHLIKTRGQQVTLRCSPISGHKSVSWYQQVLGQGPQFIFQYYEKEERGRGNFPDRFSARQFPNYSSELNVNALLLGDSALYLCASSLTGTGRNEQFFGPGTRLTVL.

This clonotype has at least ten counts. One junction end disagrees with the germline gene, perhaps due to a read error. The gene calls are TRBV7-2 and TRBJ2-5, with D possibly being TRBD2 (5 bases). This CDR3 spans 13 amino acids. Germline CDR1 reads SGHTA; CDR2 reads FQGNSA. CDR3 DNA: TGCGCCAGCAGCCGGGGTGGCCGAGAGACCCAGTACTTC. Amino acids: CASSRGGRETQYF.

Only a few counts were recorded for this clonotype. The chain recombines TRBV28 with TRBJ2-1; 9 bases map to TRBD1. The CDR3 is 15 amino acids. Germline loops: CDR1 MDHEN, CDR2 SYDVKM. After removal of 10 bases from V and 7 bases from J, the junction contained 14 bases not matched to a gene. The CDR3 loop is CATFSTGTGSNEQFF. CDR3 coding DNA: TGTGCCACCTTCTCAACCGGGACAGGGTCAAATGAGCAGTTCTTC.